The 18 T cell receptor beta chains given below trace back to one sample, sequenced in a study of blood T cell repertoires in COVID-19. TCRdb keeps only in-frame clones here, not all; method: immunoSEQ multiplex PCR. This sample has roughly 120,000 clones, with about 90% found just once. Specimen: peripheral blood. These receptors were obtained from a man between 65 and 85 years old who had recovered from COVID-19.

The genes are TRBV6-5 and TRBJ2-7; D uncertain. Germline V CDR1 and CDR2: MNHEY, SVGAGI. CDR3 length equals 13 residues. Trimming shortened V by 6 bases and J by 2 bases, and 11 bases separated the two germline ends. This CDR3 reads CASSAEQTYEQYF. As DNA, the CDR3 is TGTGCCAGCAGCGCCGAACAGACCTACGAGCAGTACTTC.

This chain connects TRBV5-5 to TRBJ1-6; a possible D gene is TRBD1 (5 bases). Trimming removed 3 bases at V and 7 bases at J, with 17 bases between. The length of the CDR3 is 16 residues. Germline lookup yields CDR1 SGHKS and CDR2 YYEKEE (reference sequence). In DNA form, the CDR3 reads TGTGCCAGCAGCTCGGCCGGGCGGGGCCTCAATTCACCCCTCCACTTT. Amino acids: CASSSAGRGLNSPLHF.

The chain carries TRBV14 and TRBJ2-5, with 8 bases matching TRBD2. V lost 0 bases, J lost 1 base, and 7 bases stayed unmatched. The germline V gene encodes CDR1 SGHDN and CDR2 FVKESK. There are 17 residues in the CDR3. The CDR3 loop is CASSQDPGGGPQETQYF. The CDR3, as DNA: TGTGCCAGCAGCCAAGATCCGGGCGGGGGGCCCCAAGAGACCCAGTACTTC.

V gene TRBV19 combines with J gene TRBJ2-1; 7 bases are a match to TRBD2. Germline CDR1 and CDR2: LNHDA and SQIVND (reference sequence). The ends lost 7 bases at V and 3 bases at J; junction bases unmatched: 3. This CDR3 is 13 amino acids long. CDR3 loop: CASKREGYNEQFF. As DNA, the CDR3 is TGTGCCAGTAAGAGGGAGGGCTACAATGAGCAGTTCTTC.

This rearrangement joins TRBV2 to TRBJ1-3, with D tentatively TRBD1 (6 bases). The ends were cut back, 6 bases at V and 2 bases at J, with 8 bases in the middle. Per germline, CDR1 SNHLY and CDR2 FYNNEI. The CDR3 has 13 amino acids. In DNA form, the CDR3 reads TGTGCCAGCAGCCGGGACACTGGAAACACCATATATTTT. This sequence encodes CASSRDTGNTIYF.

The gene calls are TRBV28 and TRBJ1-5; tentative D call: TRBD1 (5 bases). Trimming left V 5 bases short and J 3 bases short, with 11 bases between. This CDR3 region has 14 residues. Germline V gene sequence: CDR1 MDHEN, CDR2 SYDVKM. The CDR3 region has the DNA TGTGCCAGCAGTATATCCAGGGTCAATCAGCCCCAGCATTTT. The encoded protein is CASSISRVNQPQHF. The full variable domain, in which reference TRBV28 and TRBJ1-5 provide the parts outside the CDR3, is DVKVTQSSRYLVKRTGEKVFLECVQDMDHENMFWYRQDPGLGLRLIYFSYDVKMKEKGDIPEGYSVSREKKERFSLILESASTNQTSMYLCASSISRVNQPQHFGDGTRLSIL.

The gene calls are TRBV7-9 and TRBJ1-2; 9 bases fit TRBD1. The CDR3 runs 14 residues. Germline-derived CDR1 and CDR2 are SEHNR and FQNEAQ (reference sequence). V dropped 5 bases and J dropped 6; count of bases not matched to a gene: 7. In DNA, the CDR3 is TGTGCCAGCAGCCTGGACAGGGGAAGCCATGGCTACACCTTC. Translated, it gives CASSLDRGSHGYTF.

This chain joins TRBV7-9 and TRBJ2-2, with 8 bases lining up with TRBD1. V lost 5 bases, J lost 0 bases, and 11 bases stayed unmatched. Germline V lookup: CDR1 SEHNR, CDR2 FQNEAQ (reference sequence). The CDR3 is made up of 18 amino acids. CDR3 nucleotide sequence: TGTGCCAGCAGCGGCCGGGACAGGCGTTATTCGAACACCGGGGAGCTGTTTTTT. Translating it yields CASSGRDRRYSNTGELFF.

This rearrangement joins TRBV5-1 to TRBJ1-2; 8 bases line up with TRBD1. CDR1 is SGHRS, CDR2 YFSETQ, per germline. This CDR3 contains 14 residues. With V trimmed by 3 bases and J by 2 bases, 3 bases remained unmatched. Here the CDR3 reads CASSSQGVNYGYTF. The CDR3 DNA reads TGCGCCAGCAGCTCACAGGGGGTAAACTATGGCTACACCTTC.

The table lists this clone with a few counts. Here the CDR3 reads CASSLVFSGSWNTGELFF. As DNA, the CDR3 is TGTGCCAGCAGCTTGGTCTTTAGCGGGAGTTGGAATACCGGGGAGCTGTTTTTT. The chain employs TRBV5-5 and TRBJ2-2; 9 bases line up with TRBD2. After removal of 0 bases from V and 5 bases from J, the junction contained 11 bases not matched to a gene. Per germline, CDR1 SGHKS and CDR2 YYEKEE (reference sequence). The CDR3 sequence is 18 residues long.

V is TRBV28 and J is TRBJ2-1; 9 bases are a match to TRBD1. The CDR3 extends over 16 amino acids. Germline assignment: CDR1 MDHEN and CDR2 SYDVKM. With 7 bases clipped from V and 6 bases from J, the junction kept 13 bases outside the gene matches. For the CDR3, the DNA is TGTGCCAGCACCGCTTCCGGGACAGGGACGGGCAATGAGCAGTTCTTC. This codes for CASTASGTGTGNEQFF.

V usage is TRBV5-1 and J usage is TRBJ2-5; the D is unclear. V gave up 6 bases and J gave up 3 bases, with 15 bases separating them. The CDR3 runs to 14 residues. Germline loops: CDR1 SGHRS, CDR2 YFSETQ. The chain's CDR3 is CASTGNPAEETQYF. The CDR3 region has the DNA TGCGCCAGCACGGGTAACCCGGCGGAAGAGACCCAGTACTTC. Looking up the rest from reference TRBV5-1 and TRBJ2-5 gives the full variable domain: KAGVTQTPRYLIKTRGQQVTLSCSPISGHRSVSWYQQTPGQGLQFLFEYFSETQRNKGNFPGRFSGRQFSNSRSEMNVSTLELGDSALYLCASTGNPAEETQYFGPGTRLLVL.

V gene TRBV18 combines with J gene TRBJ2-5; 9 bases agree with TRBD2. There are 13 residues in the CDR3. Germline CDR1 reads KGHSH; CDR2 reads LQKENI. After removal of 3 bases from V and 5 bases from J, the junction contained 1 base not matched to a gene. CDR3 amino acids: CASSPGLAETQYF. CDR3 coding DNA: TGTGCCAGCTCACCGGGACTAGCCGAGACCCAGTACTTC.

V gene TRBV11-2 combines with J gene TRBJ2-1; D remains ambiguous. Trimming stripped 0 bases from V and 5 bases from J, with 11 bases between. The germline V gene has CDR1 SGHAT and CDR2 FQNNGV. The CDR3 runs to 15 residues. CDR3: CASSLDGGTNNEQFF. CDR3 bases: TGTGCCAGCAGCTTAGATGGCGGAACAAACAATGAGCAGTTCTTC.

This clone has a single count. The chain combines TRBV7-3 with TRBJ1-1; no clear D gene. Germline values: CDR1 SGHTA, CDR2 FQGTGA. The CDR3 is 13 amino acids. V shed 2 bases and J shed 5 bases, with 9 bases lying between them. The CDR3 sequence is CASSLYRSTEAFF. CDR3 coding DNA: TGTGCCAGCAGCTTATATAGATCGACTGAAGCTTTCTTT.

This clone appeared once. The chain uses TRBV6-2 or TRBV6-3 and TRBJ1-1, with a possible D match to TRBD1 (5 bases). Trimming stripped 2 bases from V and 10 bases from J, with 11 bases between. The CDR3 length is 12 residues. Germline V gives CDR1 MNHEY, CDR2 SVGEGT. The CDR3 protein is CASSYPGNPAFF. The CDR3 DNA reads TGTGCCAGCAGTTACCCAGGGAATCCAGCTTTCTTT.

V and J are TRBV28 and TRBJ2-7; tentatively, D is TRBD2 (6 bases). The CDR3 is made up of 15 amino acids. V lost 2 bases and J lost 2, with 13 bases in between. The germline CDR1 and CDR2 sequences are MDHEN and SYDVKM. The CDR3 nucleotides read TGTGCCAGCAGTTTAGGAGGAGGGAAGCCCTACGAGCAGTACTTC. Amino acid sequence: CASSLGGGKPYEQYF.

This clone was detected only a few times. This chain links TRBV9 with TRBJ1-1, with a weak D call TRBD1 (5 bases). The CDR3 runs to 14 residues. CDR1 and CDR2 (germline): SGDLS, YYNGEE. V was clipped by 4 bases and J by 4 bases, with 14 bases between them. Here the CDR3 DNA reads TGTGCCAGCAGCCCATCTAGGGGCGGCACTGAAGCTTTCTTT. As protein: CASSPSRGGTEAFF.